Listed below are T cell receptor beta chains from one sample, sequenced in a study of cytomegalovirus exposure and HLA in healthy donors. The assay was immunoSEQ multiplex PCR, and TCRdb's table has in-frame clones only and misses some. The sample shows roughly 230,000 clones, about nine tenths of them seen only once. The sequenced material came from PBMCs. The origin of the receptors is a girl aged 2 to 10 in good health and CMV-seronegative. CDR3s include the opening cysteine and the closing phenylalanine or tryptophan. The D gene is left open where the match is weak. Clone sizes are given selectively: once, few, many, or a class where the clone is expanded.

d_gene,abundance,j_gene,v_gene,CDR3nt,CDR3aa
-,-,TRBJ2-7,TRBV6-5,TGTGCCAGCAGTTACACCCACTTTGCCCCCACCTACGAGCAGTACTTC,CASSYTHFAPTYEQYF
-,-,TRBJ2-3,TRBV29-1,TGCAGCGTTGATGGGGGAGGAGATACGCAGTATTTT,CSVDGGGDTQYF
TRBD1,-,TRBJ1-1,TRBV6-6,TGTGCCAGCAGGCGGGACAGGGGCGCCATGAACACTGAAGCTTTCTTT,CASRRDRGAMNTEAFF
-,few,TRBJ2-7,TRBV28,TGTGCCAGCAGCCAACCCGGGGACACCACGGGGAACGAGCAGTACTTC,CASSQPGDTTGNEQYF
TRBD1,-,TRBJ2-7,TRBV6-1,TGTGCCAGCAGGCCGACAGGGGAGACTTCCGAGCAGTACTTC,CASRPTGETSEQYF
TRBD2,-,TRBJ2-1,TRBV5-1,TGCGCCAGCAGCTTTACTAGCGGGGGGGCCTTTTTTGAGCAGTTCTTC,CASSFTSGGAFFEQFF
TRBD1,-,TRBJ1-2,TRBV10-3,TGTGCCATCGGACAGGGTTCCTTCTTGAAATATGGCTACACCTTC,CAIGQGSFLKYGYTF
TRBD2,-,TRBJ2-3,TRBV7-9,TGTGCCAGCAGCTTGGGGGGGACTAGCGGTACAGATACGCAGTATTTT,CASSLGGTSGTDTQYF
-,-,TRBJ2-1,TRBV5-1,TGCGCCAGCAGCTGGGGGGACGGCTCCTACAATGAGCAGTTCTTC,CASSWGDGSYNEQFF
-,-,TRBJ1-5,TRBV2,TGTGCCAGCAGTGAACGGAGGCCGGCAACCCGCAATCAGCCCCAGCATTTT,CASSERRPATRNQPQHF
-,-,TRBJ2-3,TRBV18,TGTGCCAGCTCACCCTACAGGGATCATAACACAGATACGCAGTATTTT,CASSPYRDHNTDTQYF
TRBD1,-,TRBJ1-5,TRBV12-5,TGTGCTAGTGGTTTGGGACAGGGAGGTCAGCCCCAGCATTTT,CASGLGQGGQPQHF
-,-,TRBJ1-2,TRBV6-5,TGTGCCAGCAGTTACTCGGAAGGGGGAGGCTACACCTTC,CASSYSEGGGYTF
-,-,TRBJ2-1,TRBV7-6,TGTGCCAGCAGCTTACGGGACGGGGGGCCAGACAATGAGCAGTTCTTC,CASSLRDGGPDNEQFF
-,few,TRBJ2-1,TRBV6-9,TGTGCCAGCAGTTATAATTTCTCTAATGGGTTCTTC,CASSYNFSNGFF
-,-,TRBJ1-2,TRBV7-8,TGTGCCAGCAGCTTAGCGCGGGGGCCAGACGGACTCTATGGCTACACCTTC,CASSLARGPDGLYGYTF
-,-,TRBJ2-5,TRBV30,TGTGCCTGGAGTAAGGGACTCACGTACCAAGAGACCCAGTACTTC,CAWSKGLTYQETQYF
-,-,TRBJ2-7,TRBV10-2,TGCGCCAGCAGTGAGACGGAGGAGCAGTACTTC,CASSETEEQYF
-,-,TRBJ2-7,TRBV10-3,TGTGCCATCGGTGAGGGCCCTTCCTACGAGCAGTACTTC,CAIGEGPSYEQYF
-,-,TRBJ1-2,TRBV30,TGTGCCTGGAATCAGGGGCACTATGGCTACACCTTC,CAWNQGHYGYTF
TRBD1,-,TRBJ1-5,TRBV2,TGTGCCAGCACGTTTGGACAGGGGGCTTCCCAGCCCCAGCATTTT,CASTFGQGASQPQHF
-,-,TRBJ1-4,TRBV30,TGTGCCTGGAGTGTAAGGACACGCAATGAAAAACTGTTTTTT,CAWSVRTRNEKLFF
-,-,TRBJ2-7,TRBV28,TGTGCCAGCAGGCCGGACAGATTCTACGAGCAGTACTTC,CASRPDRFYEQYF
TRBD2,-,TRBJ2-2,TRBV19,TGTGCCAGTAGTATATATGGTAGCGGGAAGGGCGGGGAGCTGTTTTTT,CASSIYGSGKGGELFF
-,-,TRBJ2-1,TRBV27,TGTGCCAGCACCACAACAGGGACCGGTTTTAGTGAGCAGTTCTTC,CASTTTGTGFSEQFF
TRBD1,-,TRBJ2-6,TRBV28,TGTGCCAGCGGACAGGGTACCAACGTCCTGACTTTC,CASGQGTNVLTF
-,once,TRBJ1-3,TRBV4-1,TGCGCCAGCAGCCAAGTGGAGGGTTCTGGAAACACCATATATTTT,CASSQVEGSGNTIYF
-,once,TRBJ1-1,TRBV9,TGTGCCAGCAGCCCCGGTGGGGGGACGGGCACTGAAGCTTTCTTT,CASSPGGGTGTEAFF
-,-,TRBJ2-1,TRBV4-1,TGCGCCAGCAGCCAAGTACAGAGCTCCTACAATGAGCAGTTCTTC,CASSQVQSSYNEQFF
-,-,TRBJ1-1,TRBV2,TGTGCCAGTTGGGGGGGGAACACTGAAGCTTTCTTT,CASWGGNTEAFF
-,-,TRBJ2-1,TRBV18,TGTGCCAGCTCACCATACACGTCGCCGAGCGGACGTGACAATGAGCAGTTCTTC,CASSPYTSPSGRDNEQFF